This TCR beta chain appears in the sequencing data of a study of cytomegalovirus exposure and HLA in healthy donors. A multiplex PCR was run with 60 Vbeta primers and 13 Jbeta primers. Sequencing used immunoSEQ multiplex PCR; TCRdb keeps in-frame clones, though not all of them. The sample records 100,000 to 150,000 clones, roughly four fifths being singletons. This CDR3 spans 13 amino acids. Unmatched junction bases numbered 2, after V lost 4 bases and J lost 7 bases. Germline V gene sequence: CDR1 MRHNA, CDR2 SNTAGT. This TCR was recovered from a woman aged 55-75 years in good health and CMV-seronegative. Specimen: PBMCs. The chain couples TRBV6-4 to TRBJ1-2, with 11 nucleotides matching TRBD1. The CDR3 loop reads CASSGTGGVGYTF. The CDR3 bases are TGTGCCAGCAGTGGGACAGGGGGCGTTGGCTACACCTTC.